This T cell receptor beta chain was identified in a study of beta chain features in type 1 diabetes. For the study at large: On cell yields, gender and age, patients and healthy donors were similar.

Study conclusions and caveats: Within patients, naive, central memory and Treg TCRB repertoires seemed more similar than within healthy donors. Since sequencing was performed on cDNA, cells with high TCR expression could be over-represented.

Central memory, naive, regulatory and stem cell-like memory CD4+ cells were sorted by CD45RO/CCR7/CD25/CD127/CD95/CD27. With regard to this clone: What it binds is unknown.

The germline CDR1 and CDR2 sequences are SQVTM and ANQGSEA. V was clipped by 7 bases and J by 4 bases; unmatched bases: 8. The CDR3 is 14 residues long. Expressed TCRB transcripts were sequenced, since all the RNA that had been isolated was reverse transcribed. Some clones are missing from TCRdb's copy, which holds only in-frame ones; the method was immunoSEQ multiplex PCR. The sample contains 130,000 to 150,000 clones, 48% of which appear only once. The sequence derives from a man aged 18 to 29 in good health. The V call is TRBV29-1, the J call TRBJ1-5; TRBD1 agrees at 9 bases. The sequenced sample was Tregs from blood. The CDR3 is CSASETGGNQPQHF. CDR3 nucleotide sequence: TGCAGCGCCTCCGAGACAGGGGGTAATCAGCCCCAGCATTTT.